This T cell receptor (beta chain) was sequenced for a study of vaccination and CD4 T cells after COVID-19. Study context: Overlapping spike peptides from SARS-CoV-2, HCoV-NL63, HCoV-OC43 and HCoV-229E served to stimulate the cells.

Treatment described: approximately 9-day PBMC culture with coronavirus spike peptide pools or control peptides (ViraFEST assay). Once obtained from cultured CD4+ T cells, the DNA was sequenced using the Oncomine TCR Beta short-read assay. Cultured CD4+ T cells were the source of extracted genomic DNA. Using its own MiXCR run on the PCR reads, TCRdb lists one record per CDR3 protein. Among around 21,000 distinct CDR3 sequences listed, 50% to 70% were seen once. Note on this clonotype: Its antigen is unknown.

This sample comprised CD4+ T cells from blood, cultured in vitro, obtained after SARS-CoV-2 vaccination. The source is a human donor who had recovered from COVID-19.

The CDR3 DNA is TGTGCCAGCACCCCCTGGAGTGAGGGCGGGGAGCTGTTTTTT. Its translation is CASTPWSEGGELFF. This chain uses TRBV27 with TRBJ2-2; D might be TRBD2 (5 bases). The CDR3 spans 14 residues. Per germline, CDR1 MNHEY and CDR2 SMNVEV (reference sequence). V lost 7 bases and J 7 bases, leaving 16 bases between the germline ends.